What follows is one T cell receptor (beta chain) and its context. Its antigen has not been determined. It has no much larger one-base neighbor in the sample; base qualities were not kept. The time point label on this specimen signifies: pre-treatment baseline. Blood samples were collected before treatment (T0) and at week 3 (W3), after the first cycle of checkpoint blockade. Except for a couple of patients with rapid clinical progression, response was assessed 12 weeks after the first infusion by RECIST 1.1; disease control meant complete response, partial response or stable disease. Patients with prior systemic cancer treatment, concomitant immunosuppressant therapy or synchronous other active malignancies were excluded. To track both circulating cells and T cell turnover, TCR beta was sequenced from bulk PBMC as well as from plasma cell-free DNA. Lymphoprep and SepMate tubes were used to isolate PBMC from blood, and red cell lysis was then performed. DNA from PBMC and sorted T cell subsets was extracted with QIAamp DNA Blood Mini kits.

The germline V gene yields SNHLY for CDR1 and FYNNEI for CDR2. Trimming costs V 6 bases and J 7 bases, and their ends lie 22 bases apart. The CDR3 runs 16 residues from the cysteine to the phenylalanine. Only the CDR3 DNA is retained, 48 bases long and in frame from the first base. The sample originates from a study of blood T cell dynamics during melanoma immunotherapy (dated by TCRdb to about 2020). Study-level background: The patients had metastatic melanoma and were given first-line pembrolizumab or nivolumab plus ipilimumab as standard of care in the United Kingdom. To find early correlates of response, peripheral T cell receptor repertoires were profiled in metastatic melanoma patients before and after one cycle of checkpoint inhibitor therapy. The training cohort consisted of consecutive patients, while an additional independent group of patients from the same centre was pooled to form an external validation set. What the study reported, not specific to this receptor: Whether the T cell clones driving repertoire changes were melanoma-specific or reflected general immune activation could not be determined in the study. Unlike progressors, patients who went on to achieve disease control showed a bifurcated reorganization of the PBMC repertoire at W3, with either increased clonality or increased diversity. The relatively small sample size was acknowledged as potentially limiting generalization of the results.

For every bulk PBMC sample, a fixed 350 ng of DNA was loaded. TCR beta CDR3 sequences were amplified from genomic DNA using the immunoSEQ TCRb Assay kit according to manufacturer instructions. The KAPA Library Quantification Kit for Illumina platforms was used to quantify the pooled libraries by qPCR. Pooled libraries were sequenced on an Illumina NextSeq 500, clustered at roughly 0.55-1.1 pM. As for the authors' bioinformatics: Analysis of the TCR data relied on immunoSEQ ANALYZER and the R LymphoSeq package. A rearrangement efficiency score was calculated as productive divided by the sum of productive and non-productive CDR3 sequences. Clonality was measured with the Gini coefficient and diversity with the Renyi index at alpha=1, and both measures were compared pairwise between timepoints within each patient. In LymphoSeq, clonal relatedness was computed with an edit distance of 3 and repertoire similarity was computed with the Bhattacharyya coefficient. To classify response, a linear discriminant analysis based on week-3 changes in clonality and diversity was built with the R MASS and caret packages. Not all clones reach the TCRdb copy of this immuneACCESS table, which keeps in-frame sequences only. Checked studies attribute under half of the gap to unresolved V genes and leave the rest unexplained. V, J and clone size are those of that table, while D and trimming were read from the DNA. Across this sample there are roughly 22,000 clones, with about 83% seen only once. The ten top clones hold roughly 4.9% of the sample.

This sequence originates from a human donor with melanoma. Recombination joined TRBV2 with TRBJ1-5; the D segment cannot be called with confidence. Here the sequenced sample was blood, taken from a patient treated with checkpoint blockade. The CDR3 reads CASRSRPRQMGQPQHF. In nucleotide form, the sequence is TGTGCCAGCAGATCTAGACCCCGGCAAATGGGCCAGCCCCAGCATTTT.